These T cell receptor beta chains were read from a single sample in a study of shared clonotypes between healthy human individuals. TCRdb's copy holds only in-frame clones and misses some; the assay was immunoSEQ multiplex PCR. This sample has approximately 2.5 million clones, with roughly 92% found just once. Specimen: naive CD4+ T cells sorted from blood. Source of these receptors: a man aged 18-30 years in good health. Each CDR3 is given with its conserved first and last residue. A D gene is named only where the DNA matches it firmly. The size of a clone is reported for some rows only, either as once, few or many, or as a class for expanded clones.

CAWRPLGTGKSETQYF | TGTGCCTGGAGGCCGTTGGGGACAGGCAAAAGCGAGACCCAGTACTTC | TRBD1 | TRBV30 | 16 | TRBJ2-5 | .
CASSRDRGDTEAFF | TGTGCCAGCAGCCGTGACAGGGGGGACACTGAAGCTTTCTTT | TRBD1 | TRBV11-2 | 14 | TRBJ1-1 | .
CASSVGVAGGQQETQYF | TGTGCCAGCAGCGTAGGAGTAGCGGGGGGGCAGCAAGAGACCCAGTACTTC | TRBD2 | TRBV9 | 17 | TRBJ2-5 | once
CASSQPGQGFSPLHF | TGCGCCAGCAGCCAGCCGGGACAGGGTTTCTCACCCCTCCACTTT | TRBD1 | TRBV4-1 | 15 | TRBJ1-6 | few
CASSLGQANTEAFF | TGTGCCAGCAGCTTAGGGCAGGCGAACACTGAAGCTTTCTTT | . | TRBV11-3 | 14 | TRBJ1-1 | .
CASSQDRVGGFATNEKLFF | TGCGCCAGCAGCCAAGACAGGGTGGGGGGCTTTGCAACTAATGAAAAACTGTTTTTT | . | TRBV4-1 | 19 | TRBJ1-4 | .
CASSLGGQNTGELFF | TGTGCCAGCAGCTTGGGGGGACAGAACACCGGGGAGCTGTTTTTT | . | TRBV5-4 | 15 | TRBJ2-2 | .
CASRQAASTEAFF | TGTGCCAGCCGACAGGCAGCCAGCACTGAAGCTTTCTTT | . | TRBV27 | 13 | TRBJ1-1 | few
CATGDSTDTQYF | TGTGCCACCGGAGATAGCACAGATACGCAGTATTTT | . | TRBV10-3 | 12 | TRBJ2-3 | .
CASSSGQTDTQYF | TGTGCCAGCAGCTCGGGACAGACAGATACGCAGTATTTT | TRBD1 | TRBV11-3 | 13 | TRBJ2-3 | once